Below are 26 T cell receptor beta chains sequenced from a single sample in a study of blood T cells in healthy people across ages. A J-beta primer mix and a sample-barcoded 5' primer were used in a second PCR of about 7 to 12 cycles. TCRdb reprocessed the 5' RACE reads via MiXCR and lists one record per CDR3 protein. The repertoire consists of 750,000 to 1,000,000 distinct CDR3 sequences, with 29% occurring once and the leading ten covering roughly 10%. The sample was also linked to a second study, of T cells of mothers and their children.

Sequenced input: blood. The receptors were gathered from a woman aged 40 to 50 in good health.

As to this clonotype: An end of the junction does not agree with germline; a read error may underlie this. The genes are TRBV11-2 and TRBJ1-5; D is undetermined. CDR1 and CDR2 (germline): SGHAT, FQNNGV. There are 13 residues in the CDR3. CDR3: CASSSFLYEPRHF. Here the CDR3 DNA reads TGTGCCAGCAGTTCTTTCCTTTACGAGCCCCGGCATTTT.

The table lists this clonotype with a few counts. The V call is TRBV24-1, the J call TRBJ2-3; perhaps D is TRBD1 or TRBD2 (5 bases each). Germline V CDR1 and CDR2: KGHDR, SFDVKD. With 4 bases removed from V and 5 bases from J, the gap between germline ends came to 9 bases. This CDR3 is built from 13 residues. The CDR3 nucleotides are TGTGCCACCAGTGAGGGGGACGGAGATACGCAGTATTTT. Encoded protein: CATSEGDGDTQYF.

This CDR3 reads CSARTGRMGIYF. The CDR3 DNA follows: TGCAGTGCTAGGACAGGACGGATGGGCATATATTTT. J is TRBJ1-3 and V is TRBV20-1; TRBD1 is a possible D gene (6 bases). Trimming took off 3 bases at V and 12 bases at J, with 15 bases between the two ends. Germline CDR1 is DFQATT and CDR2 is SNEGSKA (reference sequence). The CDR3 is 12 residues long.

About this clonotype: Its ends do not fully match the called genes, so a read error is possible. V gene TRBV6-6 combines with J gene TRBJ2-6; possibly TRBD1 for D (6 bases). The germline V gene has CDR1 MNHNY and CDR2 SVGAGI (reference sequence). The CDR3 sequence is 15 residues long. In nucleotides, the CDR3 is TGTGCCAGCAGACTTGGGGGCTCTGGGGCCAACGTCCGGACTTTC. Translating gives CASRLGGSGANVRTF.

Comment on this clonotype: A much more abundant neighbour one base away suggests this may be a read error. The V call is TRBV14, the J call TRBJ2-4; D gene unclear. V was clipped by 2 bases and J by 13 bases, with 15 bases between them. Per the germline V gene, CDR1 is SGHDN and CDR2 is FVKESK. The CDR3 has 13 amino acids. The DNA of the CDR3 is TGTGCCAGCAGCCAATACTCCTACAATGAGCAGTACTTC. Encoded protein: CASSQYSYNEQYF. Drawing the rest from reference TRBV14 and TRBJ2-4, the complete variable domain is EAGVTQFPSHSVIEKGQTVTLRCDPISGHDNLYWYRRVMGKEIKFLLHFVKESKQDESGMPNNRFLAERTGGTYSTLKVQPAELEDSGVYFCASSQYSYNEQYFGAGTRLSVL.

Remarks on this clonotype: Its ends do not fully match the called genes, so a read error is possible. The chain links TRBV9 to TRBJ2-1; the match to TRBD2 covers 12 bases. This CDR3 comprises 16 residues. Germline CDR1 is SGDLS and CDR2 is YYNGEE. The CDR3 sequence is CTSSPSGGAYYNEQFF. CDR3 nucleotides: TGTACCAGCAGCCCTAGCGGGGGGGCGTACTACAATGAGCAGTTCTTC.

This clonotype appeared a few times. The CDR3 loop is CASRGGTRSNEKLFF. The CDR3 coding sequence is TGTGCCAGCAGAGGGGGGACCCGGTCTAATGAAAAACTGTTTTTT. The chain employs TRBV7-8 and TRBJ1-4, with a possible D match to TRBD1 (6 bases). This CDR3 is built from 15 residues. Germline assignment: CDR1 SGHVS and CDR2 FQNEAQ. The ends were cut back, 6 bases at V and 3 bases at J, with 14 bases in the middle.

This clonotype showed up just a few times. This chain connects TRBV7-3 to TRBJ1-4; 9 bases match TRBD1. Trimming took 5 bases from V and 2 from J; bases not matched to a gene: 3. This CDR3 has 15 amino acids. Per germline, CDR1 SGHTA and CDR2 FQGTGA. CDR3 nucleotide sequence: TGTGCCAGCAGCAGAACAGGGGGCACTAATGAAAAACTGTTTTTT. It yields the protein CASSRTGGTNEKLFF. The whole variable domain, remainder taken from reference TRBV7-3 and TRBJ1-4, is GAGVSQTPSNKVTEKGKYVELRCDPISGHTALYWYRQSLGQGPEFLIYFQGTGAADDSGLPNDRFFAVRPEGSVSTLKIQRTERGDSAVYLCASSRTGGTNEKLFFGSGTQLSVL.

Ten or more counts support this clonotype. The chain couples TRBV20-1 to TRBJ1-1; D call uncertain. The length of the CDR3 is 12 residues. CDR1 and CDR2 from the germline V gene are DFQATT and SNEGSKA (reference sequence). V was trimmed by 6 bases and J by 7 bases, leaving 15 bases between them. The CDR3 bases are TGCAGTGCAAAAAGGGTCCCCATTGAAGCTTTCTTT. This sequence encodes CSAKRVPIEAFF.

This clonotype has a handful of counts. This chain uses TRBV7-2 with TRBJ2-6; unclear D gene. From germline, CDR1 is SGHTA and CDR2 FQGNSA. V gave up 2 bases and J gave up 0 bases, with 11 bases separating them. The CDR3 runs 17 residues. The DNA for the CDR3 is TGTGCCAGCAGCTTACAGTCAGCTCGCTCTGGGGCCAACGTCCTGACTTTC. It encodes CASSLQSARSGANVLTF.

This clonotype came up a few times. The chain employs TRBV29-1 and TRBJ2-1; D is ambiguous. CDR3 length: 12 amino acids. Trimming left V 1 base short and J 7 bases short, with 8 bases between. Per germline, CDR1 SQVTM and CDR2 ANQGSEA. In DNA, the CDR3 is TGCAGCGTTGAAGGACGGACGAATGAGCAGTTCTTC. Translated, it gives CSVEGRTNEQFF.

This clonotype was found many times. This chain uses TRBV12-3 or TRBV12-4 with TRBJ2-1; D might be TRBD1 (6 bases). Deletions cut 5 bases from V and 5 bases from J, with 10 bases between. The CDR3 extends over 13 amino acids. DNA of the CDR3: TGTGCCAGCAGTAGAGGACAGAACAATGAGCAGTTCTTC. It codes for CASSRGQNNEQFF.

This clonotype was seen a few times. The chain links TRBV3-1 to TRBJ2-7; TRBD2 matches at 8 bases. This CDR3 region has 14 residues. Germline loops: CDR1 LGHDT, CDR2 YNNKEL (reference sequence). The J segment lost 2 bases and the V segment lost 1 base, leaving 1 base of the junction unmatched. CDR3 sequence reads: CASSQGLATYEQYF. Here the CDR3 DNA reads TGTGCCAGCAGCCAAGGACTAGCGACCTACGAGCAGTACTTC.

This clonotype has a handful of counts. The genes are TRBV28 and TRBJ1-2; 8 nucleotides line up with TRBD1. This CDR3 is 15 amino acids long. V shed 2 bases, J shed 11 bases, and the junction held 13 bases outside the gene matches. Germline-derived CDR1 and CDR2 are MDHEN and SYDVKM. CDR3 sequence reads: CASSLRGALTGEYTF. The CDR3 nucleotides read TGTGCCAGCAGTTTAAGGGGGGCACTGACAGGGGAGTACACCTTC.

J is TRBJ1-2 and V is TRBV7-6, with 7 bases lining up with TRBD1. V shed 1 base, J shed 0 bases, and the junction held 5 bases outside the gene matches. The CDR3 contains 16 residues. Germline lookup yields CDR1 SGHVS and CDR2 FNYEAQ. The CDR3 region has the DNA TGTGCCAGCAGCTTAGGGGCAGGGGGATCTAACTATGGCTACACCTTC. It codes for CASSLGAGGSNYGYTF. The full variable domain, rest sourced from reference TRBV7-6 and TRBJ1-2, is GAGVSQSPRYKVTKRGQDVALRCDPISGHVSLYWYRQALGQGPEFLTYFNYEAQQDKSGLPNDRFSAERPEGSISTLTIQRTEQRDSAMYRCASSLGAGGSNYGYTFGSGTRLTVV.

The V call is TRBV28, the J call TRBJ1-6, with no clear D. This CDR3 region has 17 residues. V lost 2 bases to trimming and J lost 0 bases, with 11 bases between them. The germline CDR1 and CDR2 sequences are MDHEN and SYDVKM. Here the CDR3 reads CASSLTASNSYNSPLHF. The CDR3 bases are TGTGCCAGCAGTTTAACAGCTTCAAACTCCTATAATTCACCCCTCCACTTT.

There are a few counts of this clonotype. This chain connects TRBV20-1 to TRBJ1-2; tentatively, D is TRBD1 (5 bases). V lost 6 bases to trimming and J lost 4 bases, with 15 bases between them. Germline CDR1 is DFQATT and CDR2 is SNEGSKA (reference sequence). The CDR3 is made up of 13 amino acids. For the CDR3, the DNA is TGCAGTGCGAGCCAGGGAAGAGCCTATGGCTACACCTTC. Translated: CSASQGRAYGYTF.

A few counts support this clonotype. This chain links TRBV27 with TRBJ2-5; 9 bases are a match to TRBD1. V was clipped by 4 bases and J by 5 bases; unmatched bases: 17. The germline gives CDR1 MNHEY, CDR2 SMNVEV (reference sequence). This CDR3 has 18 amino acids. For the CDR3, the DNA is TGTGCCAGCAGTTCCCTCCCCCCGGGACAGGGTAGGGCGGAGACCCAGTACTTC. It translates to CASSSLPPGQGRAETQYF.

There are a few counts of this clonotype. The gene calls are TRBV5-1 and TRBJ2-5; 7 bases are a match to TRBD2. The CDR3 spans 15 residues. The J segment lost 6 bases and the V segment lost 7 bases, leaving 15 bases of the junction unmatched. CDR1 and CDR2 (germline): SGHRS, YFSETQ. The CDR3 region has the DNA TGCGCCAGCGGAGAGGGTCCGGGGGGAACGAAGACCCAGTACTTC. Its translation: CASGEGPGGTKTQYF. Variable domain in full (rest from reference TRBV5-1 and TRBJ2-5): KAGVTQTPRYLIKTRGQQVTLSCSPISGHRSVSWYQQTPGQGLQFLFEYFSETQRNKGNFPGRFSGRQFSNSRSEMNVSTLELGDSALYLCASGEGPGGTKTQYFGPGTRLLVL.

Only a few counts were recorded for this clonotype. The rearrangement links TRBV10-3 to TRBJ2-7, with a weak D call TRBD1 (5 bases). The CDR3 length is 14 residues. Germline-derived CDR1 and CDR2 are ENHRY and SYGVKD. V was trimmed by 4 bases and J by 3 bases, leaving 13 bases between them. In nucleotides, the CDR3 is TGTGCCATCAGTGGTCAGGCAGGGTACTACGAGCAGTACTTC. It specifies CAISGQAGYYEQYF.

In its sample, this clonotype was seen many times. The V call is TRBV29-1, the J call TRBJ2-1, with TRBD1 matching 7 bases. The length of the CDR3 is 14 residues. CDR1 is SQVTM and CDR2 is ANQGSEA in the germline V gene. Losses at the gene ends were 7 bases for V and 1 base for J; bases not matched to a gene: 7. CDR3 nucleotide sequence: TGCAGCGCATTGACAGGGATATCCTACAATGAGCAGTTCTTC. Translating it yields CSALTGISYNEQFF.

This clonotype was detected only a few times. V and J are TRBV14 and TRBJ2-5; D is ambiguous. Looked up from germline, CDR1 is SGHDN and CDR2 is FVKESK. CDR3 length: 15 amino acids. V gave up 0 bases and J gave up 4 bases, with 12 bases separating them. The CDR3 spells CASSQDGRQGETQYF. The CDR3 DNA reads TGTGCCAGCAGCCAAGATGGGCGCCAAGGAGAGACCCAGTACTTC.

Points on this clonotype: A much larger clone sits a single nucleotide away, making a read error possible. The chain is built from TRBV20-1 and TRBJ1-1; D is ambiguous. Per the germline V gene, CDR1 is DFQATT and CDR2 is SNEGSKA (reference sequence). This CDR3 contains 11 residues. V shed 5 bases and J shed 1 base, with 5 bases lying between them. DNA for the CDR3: TGCAGTGCTCCTTGGAACACTGAAGCTTTCTTT. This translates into CSAPWNTEAFF.

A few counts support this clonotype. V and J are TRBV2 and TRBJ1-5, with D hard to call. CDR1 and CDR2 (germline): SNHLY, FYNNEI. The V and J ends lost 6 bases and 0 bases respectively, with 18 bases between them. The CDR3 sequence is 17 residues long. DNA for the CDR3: TGTGCCAGCAGCCCTGATAGGGTTTTATATAGCAATCAGCCCCAGCATTTT. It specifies CASSPDRVLYSNQPQHF.

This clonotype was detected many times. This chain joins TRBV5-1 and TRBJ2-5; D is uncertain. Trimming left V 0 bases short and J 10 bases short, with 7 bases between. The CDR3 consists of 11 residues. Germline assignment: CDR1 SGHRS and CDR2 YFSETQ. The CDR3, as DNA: TGCGCCAGCAGCTTGGGGCGCGACCAGTACTTC. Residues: CASSLGRDQYF.

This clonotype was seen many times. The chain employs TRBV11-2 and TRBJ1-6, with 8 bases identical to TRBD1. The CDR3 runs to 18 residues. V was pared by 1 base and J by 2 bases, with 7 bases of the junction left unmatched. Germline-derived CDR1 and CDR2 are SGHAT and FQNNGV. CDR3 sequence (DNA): TGTGCCAGCAGCTTAGCCTCGACAGGGGTCACCTATAATTCACCCCTCCACTTT. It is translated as CASSLASTGVTYNSPLHF.